The table lists the clone carrying this T cell receptor beta chain with a few counts. The data are from a study of blood T cell repertoires in COVID-19. About the study: Acute and convalescent COVID-19 specimens originated in the United States, Italy and Spain. The cDNA or gDNA used as material had been derived from T cells, B-cell-depleted T cells, or PBMCs.

Clones were read by immunoSEQ multiplex PCR, and TCRdb kept only the in-frame ones, dropping some. The sample shows just over 150,000 clones, around nine tenths of them seen only once. Recruitment covered about two dozen US areas and drew participants whose ages spanned roughly 18 to 90 years. Two negative PCRs, clearance, or symptom resolution characterized the recovered Cohort 3 donors. V was shortened by 4 bases and J by 5 bases, with 5 bases between the two germline ends. Germline values: CDR1 SGHNT, CDR2 YENEEA. This CDR3 contains 11 residues. The V and J genes are TRBV11-3 and TRBJ1-2; D gene unclear. Sequencing used PBMCs or T cells enriched from blood (not recorded which). The source is a woman between 45 and 65 years old who had recovered from COVID-19. The DNA for the CDR3 is TGTGCCAGCAGCTCCTTTTATGGCTACACCTTC. This encodes CASSSFYGYTF.